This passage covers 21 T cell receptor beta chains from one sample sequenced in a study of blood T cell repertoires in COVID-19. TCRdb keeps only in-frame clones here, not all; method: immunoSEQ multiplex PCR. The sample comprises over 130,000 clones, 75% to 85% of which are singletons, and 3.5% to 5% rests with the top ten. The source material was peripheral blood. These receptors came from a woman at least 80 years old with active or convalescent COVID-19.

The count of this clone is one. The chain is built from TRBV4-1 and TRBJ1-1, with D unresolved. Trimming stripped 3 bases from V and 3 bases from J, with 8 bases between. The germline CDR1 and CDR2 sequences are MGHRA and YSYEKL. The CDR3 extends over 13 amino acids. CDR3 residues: CASSHVRDTEAFF. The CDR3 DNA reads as TGCGCCAGCAGCCATGTCCGGGACACTGAAGCTTTCTTT.

CDR3 DNA sequence: TGTGCCAGCAGTCCCCCGGGGGGGAATCAGCCCCAGCATTTT. Protein product: CASSPPGGNQPQHF. This sequence joins TRBV28 and TRBJ1-5; a possible D gene is TRBD1 (5 bases). The CDR3 consists of 14 residues. Germline assignment: CDR1 MDHEN and CDR2 SYDVKM. V was pared by 5 bases and J by 4 bases, with 12 bases between.

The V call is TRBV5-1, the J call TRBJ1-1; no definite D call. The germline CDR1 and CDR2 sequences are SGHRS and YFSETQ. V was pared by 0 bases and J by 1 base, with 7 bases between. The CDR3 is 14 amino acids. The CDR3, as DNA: TGCGCCAGCAGCTTGGTCTCCTCGAACACTGAAGCTTTCTTT. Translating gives CASSLVSSNTEAFF.

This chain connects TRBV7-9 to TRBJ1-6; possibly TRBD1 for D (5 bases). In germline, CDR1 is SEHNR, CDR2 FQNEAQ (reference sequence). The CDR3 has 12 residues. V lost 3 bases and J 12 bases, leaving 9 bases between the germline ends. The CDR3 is CASSFSQGPLHF. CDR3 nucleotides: TGTGCCAGCAGCTTTTCTCAGGGACCCCTCCACTTT.

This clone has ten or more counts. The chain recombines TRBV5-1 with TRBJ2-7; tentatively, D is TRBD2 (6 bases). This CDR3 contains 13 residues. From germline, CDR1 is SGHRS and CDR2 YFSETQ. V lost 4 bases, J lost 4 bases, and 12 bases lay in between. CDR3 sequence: CASSRYAGYEQYF. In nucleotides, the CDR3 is TGCGCCAGCAGCCGGTACGCGGGGTACGAGCAGTACTTC.

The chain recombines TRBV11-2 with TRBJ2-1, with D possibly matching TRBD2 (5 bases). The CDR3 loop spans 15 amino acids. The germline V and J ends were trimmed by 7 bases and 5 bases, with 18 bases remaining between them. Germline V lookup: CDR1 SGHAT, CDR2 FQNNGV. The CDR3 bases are TGTGCCAGCACCAACACCGGGAACAATGACAATGAGCAGTTCTTC. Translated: CASTNTGNNDNEQFF.

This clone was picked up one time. The CDR3 bases are TGTGCCAGCAGCCAACGGACCGCAGGGGGCGCTTCAGGGGAGCTGTTTTTT. Translating gives CASSQRTAGGASGELFF. The gene calls are TRBV4-2 and TRBJ2-2; 8 nucleotides line up with TRBD1. The germline V gene has CDR1 LGHNA and CDR2 YNFKEQ. Trimming removed 2 bases from V and 8 bases from J; junction bases left unmatched: 13. This CDR3 has 17 amino acids.

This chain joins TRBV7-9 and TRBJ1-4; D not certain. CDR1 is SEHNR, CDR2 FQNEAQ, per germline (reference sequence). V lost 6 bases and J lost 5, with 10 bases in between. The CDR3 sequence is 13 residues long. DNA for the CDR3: TGTGCCAGCAGTGACACGGCGAATGAAAAACTGTTTTTT. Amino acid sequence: CASSDTANEKLFF. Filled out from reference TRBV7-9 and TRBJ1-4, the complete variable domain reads DTGVSQNPRHKITKRGQNVTFRCDPISEHNRLYWYRQTLGQGPEFLTYFQNEAQLEKSRLLSDRFSAERPKGSFSTLEIQRTEQGDSAMYLCASSDTANEKLFFGSGTQLSVL.

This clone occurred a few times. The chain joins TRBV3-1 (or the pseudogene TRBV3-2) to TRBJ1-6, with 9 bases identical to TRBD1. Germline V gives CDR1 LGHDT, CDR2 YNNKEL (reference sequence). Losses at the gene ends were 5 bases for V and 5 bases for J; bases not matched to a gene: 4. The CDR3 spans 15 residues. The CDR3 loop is CASSARQGDNSPLHF. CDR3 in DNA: TGTGCCAGCAGCGCGAGACAGGGGGATAATTCACCCCTCCACTTT.

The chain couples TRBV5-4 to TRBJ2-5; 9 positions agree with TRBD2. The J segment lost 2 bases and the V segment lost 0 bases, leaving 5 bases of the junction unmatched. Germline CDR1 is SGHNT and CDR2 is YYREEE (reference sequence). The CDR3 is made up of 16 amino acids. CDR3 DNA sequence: TGTGCCAGCAGCTTGGCCGGGACTAGCACACAAGAGACCCAGTACTTC. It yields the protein CASSLAGTSTQETQYF. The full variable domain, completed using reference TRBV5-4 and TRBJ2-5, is ETGVTQSPTHLIKTRGQQVTLRCSSQSGHNTVSWYQQALGQGPQFIFQYYREEENGRGNFPPRFSGLQFPNYSSELNVNALELDDSALYLCASSLAGTSTQETQYFGPGTRLLVL.

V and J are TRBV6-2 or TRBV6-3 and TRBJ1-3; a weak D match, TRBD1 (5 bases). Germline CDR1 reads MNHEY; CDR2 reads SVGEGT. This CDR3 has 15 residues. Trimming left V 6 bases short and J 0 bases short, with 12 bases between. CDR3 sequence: CASSTQVSSGNTIYF. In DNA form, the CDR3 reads TGTGCCAGCAGCACACAGGTATCCTCTGGAAACACCATATATTTT.

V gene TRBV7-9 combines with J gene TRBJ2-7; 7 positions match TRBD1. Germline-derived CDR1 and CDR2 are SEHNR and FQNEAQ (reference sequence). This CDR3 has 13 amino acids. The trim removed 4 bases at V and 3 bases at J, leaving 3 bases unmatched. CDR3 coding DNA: TGTGCCAGCAGCTGGGGACAGATCTACGAGCAGTACTTC. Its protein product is CASSWGQIYEQYF.

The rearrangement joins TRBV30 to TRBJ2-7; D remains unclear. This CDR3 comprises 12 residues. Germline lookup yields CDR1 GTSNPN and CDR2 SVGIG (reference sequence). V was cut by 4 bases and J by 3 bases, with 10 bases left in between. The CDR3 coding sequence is TGTGCCTGGACAGGCAGCAGCTACGAGCAGTACTTC. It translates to CAWTGSSYEQYF.

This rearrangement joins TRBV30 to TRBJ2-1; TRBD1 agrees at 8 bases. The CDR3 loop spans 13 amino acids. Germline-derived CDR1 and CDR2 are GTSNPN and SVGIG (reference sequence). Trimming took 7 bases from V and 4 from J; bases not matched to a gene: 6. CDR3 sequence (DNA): TGTGCCTTAGGACAGGGTGCTTACAATGAGCAGTTCTTC. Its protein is CALGQGAYNEQFF.

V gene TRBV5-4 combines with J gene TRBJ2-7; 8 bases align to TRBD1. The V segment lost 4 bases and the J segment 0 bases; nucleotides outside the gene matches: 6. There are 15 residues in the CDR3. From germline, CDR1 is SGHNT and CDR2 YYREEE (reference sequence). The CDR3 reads CASSLGTGISYEQYF. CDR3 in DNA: TGTGCCAGCAGCCTTGGGACAGGAATCTCCTACGAGCAGTACTTC. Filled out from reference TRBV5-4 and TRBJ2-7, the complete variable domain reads ETGVTQSPTHLIKTRGQQVTLRCSSQSGHNTVSWYQQALGQGPQFIFQYYREEENGRGNFPPRFSGLQFPNYSSELNVNALELDDSALYLCASSLGTGISYEQYFGPGTRLTVT.

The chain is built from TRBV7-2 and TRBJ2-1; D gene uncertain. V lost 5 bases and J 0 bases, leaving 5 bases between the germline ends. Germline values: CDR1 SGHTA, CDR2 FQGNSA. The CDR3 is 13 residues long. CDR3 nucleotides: TGTGCCAGCAGCATGAGCTCCTACAATGAGCAGTTCTTC. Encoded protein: CASSMSSYNEQFF.

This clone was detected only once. The chain's CDR3 is CASSLGATGELFF. CDR3 in DNA: TGTGCCAGCAGCTTAGGAGCCACCGGGGAGCTGTTTTTT. The V call is TRBV7-3, the J call TRBJ2-2; D gene unclear. Trimming pared 2 bases from V and 4 bases from J, leaving 5 bases between. CDR1 is SGHTA and CDR2 is FQGTGA in the germline V gene. The CDR3 extends over 13 amino acids.

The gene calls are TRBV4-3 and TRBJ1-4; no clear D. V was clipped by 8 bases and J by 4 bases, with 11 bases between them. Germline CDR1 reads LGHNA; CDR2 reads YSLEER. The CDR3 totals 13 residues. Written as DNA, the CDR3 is TGCGCCAGCCGTGGGGAGGGTAATGAAAAACTGTTTTTT. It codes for CASRGEGNEKLFF.

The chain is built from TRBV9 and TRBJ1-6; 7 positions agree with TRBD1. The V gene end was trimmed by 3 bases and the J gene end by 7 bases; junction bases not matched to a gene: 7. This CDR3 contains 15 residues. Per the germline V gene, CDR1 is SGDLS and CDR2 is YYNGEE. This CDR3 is CASSASDRSNSPLHF. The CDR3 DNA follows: TGTGCCAGCAGCGCGTCGGACAGGTCAAATTCACCCCTCCACTTT.

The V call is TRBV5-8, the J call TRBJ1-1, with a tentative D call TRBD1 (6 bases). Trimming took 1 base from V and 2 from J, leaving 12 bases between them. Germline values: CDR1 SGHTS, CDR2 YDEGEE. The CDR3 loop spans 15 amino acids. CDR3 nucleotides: TGTGCCAGCAGCTTGATGATAGGGGGTAACACTGAAGCTTTCTTT. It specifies CASSLMIGGNTEAFF. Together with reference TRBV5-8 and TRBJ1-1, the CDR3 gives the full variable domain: EAGVTQSPTHLIKTRGQQATLRCSPISGHTSVYWYQQALGLGLQFLLWYDEGEERNRGNFPPRFSGRQFPNYSSELNVNALELEDSALYLCASSLMIGGNTEAFFGQGTRLTVV.

The chain's CDR3 is CASIAGQGRDEQYF. In DNA form, the CDR3 reads TGTGCCAGCATCGCTGGACAGGGGAGGGACGAGCAGTACTTC. The V and J genes are TRBV2 and TRBJ2-7; TRBD1 agrees at 9 bases. Germline CDR1 SNHLY, CDR2 FYNNEI. The CDR3 has 14 residues. The V gene end was trimmed by 7 bases and the J gene end by 5 bases; junction bases not matched to a gene: 9.